This TCR beta chain emerged from a study of Tregs in tolerant kidney transplant recipients. In the study overall: An approximately three-day belatacept mixed lymphocyte reaction, sometimes plus 5-day graft donor restimulation, preceded CD4+CD25+CD127- sorting. Study findings and constraints: Biological reproducibility was not directly addressed, but technical replication error appeared minimal.

Per the germline V gene, CDR1 is SGHRS and CDR2 is YFSETQ. V shed 3 bases and J 4 bases; nucleotides not matched to a gene: 3. The CDR3 covers 13 residues. Notes on this clone: Its antigen is still unknown.

Produced via immunoSEQ multiplex PCR; TCRdb's table is partial and in-frame only. The sample has about 44,000 clones, over 95% seen once. The J gene is TRBJ1-2, the V gene TRBV5-1; TRBD1 agrees at 7 bases. This clonotype was sampled from a human donor in good health. Sequencing was done on a sample of Tregs from blood cultured with allogeneic cells. The DNA of the CDR3 is TGCGCCAGCAGCTCGGGACAGCCCTATGGCTACACCTTC. It codes for CASSSGQPYGYTF.